Below, one TCR beta chain is given with its context. The record originates from a study of shared clonotypes between healthy human individuals. With 0 bases clipped from V and 1 base from J, the junction kept 5 bases outside the gene matches. The CDR3 contains 16 residues. Germline CDR1 GTSNPN, CDR2 SVGIG (reference sequence). Clones were read by immunoSEQ multiplex PCR, and TCRdb kept only the in-frame ones, dropping some. The data contain over 950,000 clones, roughly 80% of them singletons. The sample consisted of memory CD4+ T cells from PBMCs. Subset denoted: CD45RA-negative fraction. The receptor comes from a man aged 18-30 years in good health. Some clones in this sample may be carry-over from other donors' samples. The chain carries TRBV30 and TRBJ2-3; TRBD2 matches 9 bases. The CDR3, as DNA: TGTGCCTGGAGTGTGGGGTCTAGCGGGGGCACAGATACGCAGTATTTT. Translated: CAWSVGSSGGTDTQYF.